This record covers a single TCR beta chain. Its matching antigen is unknown. TCR beta cDNA libraries had unique molecular identifiers. In TCRdb, the PCR reads were re-called with MiXCR into one record per CDR3 protein. This sample yields 700,000 to 800,000 distinct CDR3 sequences, of which about 27% are seen a single time; 0.56% belongs to the top ten. V trimming: 6 bases; J trimming: 5 bases; junction bases outside the gene matches: 6. This CDR3 is 14 amino acids long. This entry is derived from a study of post-analysis software for immune sequencing data. Findings of the study overall: TRBV5-6, TRBV5-1 and TRBV20-1 belonged to a set of roughly 5 TRBV segments that were more frequent in patients than controls. Pronounced co-clustering by F measure was evident among identically batched samples.

The chain carries TRBV12-3 or TRBV12-4 and TRBJ2-4; TRBD1 matches at 8 bases. Sequencing used blood. This clonotype was sampled from a girl aged 5-17 years with multiple sclerosis. The CDR3, as DNA: TGTGCCAGCAGGTTTGAACAGGGGGAAAACATTCAGTACTTC. It translates to CASRFEQGENIQYF.